The clone carrying this T cell receptor (beta chain) was seen repeatedly, ten times or more. Its antigen remains unidentified. Volunteers from a blood bank in Maryland, USA, made up the healthy controls. Looked up from germline, CDR1 is MDHEN and CDR2 is SYDVKM. The CDR3 length is 14 residues. The V gene end was trimmed by 6 bases and the J gene end by 5 bases; junction bases not matched to a gene: 4. These data belong to a study of neurological immune-mediated disorders. The study, taken as a whole, reports: CDR3 amino acid sequences found in expanded clones were never shared across subjects, suggesting private repertoires in all groups.

5'RACE with 10-nucleotide random UMIs generated the cDNA. In every sequencing run, more than 180 million TCR-beta sequences were generated from 15-18 subjects. TCRdb re-called the 5' RACE reads through MiXCR, storing one row per CDR3 protein. The sample lists 35,000 to 55,000 distinct CDR3 sequences; just under 6.5% were seen once. Material for sequencing was CD4+ T cells from blood. The rearrangement uses TRBV28 and TRBJ2-1; 10 nucleotides align to TRBD2. This receptor was identified in a woman in her forties in good health. CDR3 residues: CASRSGRAHNEQFF. The CDR3 nucleotides are TGTGCCAGCAGAAGCGGGAGGGCCCACAATGAGCAGTTCTTC.